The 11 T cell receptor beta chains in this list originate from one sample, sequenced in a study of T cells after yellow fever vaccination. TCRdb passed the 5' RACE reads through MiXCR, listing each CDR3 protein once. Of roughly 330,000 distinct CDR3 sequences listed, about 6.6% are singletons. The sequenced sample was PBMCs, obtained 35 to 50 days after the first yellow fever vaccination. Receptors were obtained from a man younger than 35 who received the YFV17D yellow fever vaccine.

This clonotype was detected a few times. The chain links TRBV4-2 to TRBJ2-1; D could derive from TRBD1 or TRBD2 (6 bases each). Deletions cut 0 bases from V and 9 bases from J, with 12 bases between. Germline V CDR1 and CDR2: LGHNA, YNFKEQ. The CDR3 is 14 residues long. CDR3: CASSQEGAGGEQFF. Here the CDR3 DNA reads TGTGCCAGCAGCCAAGAGGGGGCCGGGGGTGAGCAGTTCTTC.

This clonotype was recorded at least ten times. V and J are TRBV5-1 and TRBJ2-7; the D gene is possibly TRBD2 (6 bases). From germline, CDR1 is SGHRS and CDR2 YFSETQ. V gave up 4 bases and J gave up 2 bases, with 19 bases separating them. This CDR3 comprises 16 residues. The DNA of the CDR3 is TGCGCCAGCAGCGTGAACGGAGGGGATGTCGCCTACGAGCAGTACGTC. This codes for CASSVNGGDVAYEQYV.

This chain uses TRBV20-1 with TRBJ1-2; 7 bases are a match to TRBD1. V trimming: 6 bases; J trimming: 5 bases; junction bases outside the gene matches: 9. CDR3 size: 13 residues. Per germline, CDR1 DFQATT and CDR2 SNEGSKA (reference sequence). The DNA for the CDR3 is TGCAGTGCCTCACAGGGGAAGAGTTATGGCTACACCTTC. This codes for CSASQGKSYGYTF.

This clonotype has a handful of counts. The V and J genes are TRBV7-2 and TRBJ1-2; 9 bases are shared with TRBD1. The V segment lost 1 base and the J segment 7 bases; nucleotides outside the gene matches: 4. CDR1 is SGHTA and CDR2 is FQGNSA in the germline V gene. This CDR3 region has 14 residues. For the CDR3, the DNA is TGTGCCAGCAGCTTAGGGACAGGGGATATTGGCTACACCTTC. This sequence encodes CASSLGTGDIGYTF.

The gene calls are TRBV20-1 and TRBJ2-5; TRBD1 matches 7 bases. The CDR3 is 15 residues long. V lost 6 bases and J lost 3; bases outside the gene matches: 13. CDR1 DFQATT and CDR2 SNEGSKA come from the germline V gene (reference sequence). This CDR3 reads CSADSLRQGEETQYF. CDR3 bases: TGCAGTGCAGATAGCTTGAGACAGGGCGAAGAGACCCAGTACTTC.

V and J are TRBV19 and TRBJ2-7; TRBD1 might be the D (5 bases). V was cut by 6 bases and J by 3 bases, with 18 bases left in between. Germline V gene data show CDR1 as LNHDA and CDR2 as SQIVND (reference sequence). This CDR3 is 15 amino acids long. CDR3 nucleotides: TGTGCCAGTAGCCGTACGACAGTCCCCCTCTACGAGCAGTACGTC. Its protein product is CASSRTTVPLYEQYV.

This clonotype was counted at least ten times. The CDR3 sequence: CAISATLYNEQFF. The CDR3 DNA follows: TGTGCCATCAGTGCGACACTCTACAATGAGCAGTTCTTC. The chain combines TRBV10-3 with TRBJ2-1; D is undetermined. The CDR3 has 13 residues. V was cut by 4 bases and J by 3 bases, with 7 bases left in between. CDR1 and CDR2 from the germline V gene are ENHRY and SYGVKD.

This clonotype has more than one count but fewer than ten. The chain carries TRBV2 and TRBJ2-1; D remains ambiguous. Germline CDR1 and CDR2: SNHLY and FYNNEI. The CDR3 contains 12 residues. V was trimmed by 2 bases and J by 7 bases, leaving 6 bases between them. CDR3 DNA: TGTGCCAGCAGTGAACTTGGGAATGAGCAGTTCTTC. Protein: CASSELGNEQFF.

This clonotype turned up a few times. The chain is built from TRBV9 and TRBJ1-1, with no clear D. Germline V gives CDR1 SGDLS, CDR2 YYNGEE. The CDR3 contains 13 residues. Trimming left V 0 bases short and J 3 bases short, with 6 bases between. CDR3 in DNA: TGTGCCAGCAGCGTAGTAGCGTACACTGAAGCTTTCTTT. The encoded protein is CASSVVAYTEAFF.

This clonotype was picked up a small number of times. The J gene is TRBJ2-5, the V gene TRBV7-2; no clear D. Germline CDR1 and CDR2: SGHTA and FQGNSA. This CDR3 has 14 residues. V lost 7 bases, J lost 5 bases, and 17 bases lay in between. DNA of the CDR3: TGTGCCAGCACAGCACGATCCTTTCTTGAGACCCAGTACTTC. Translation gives CASTARSFLETQYF.

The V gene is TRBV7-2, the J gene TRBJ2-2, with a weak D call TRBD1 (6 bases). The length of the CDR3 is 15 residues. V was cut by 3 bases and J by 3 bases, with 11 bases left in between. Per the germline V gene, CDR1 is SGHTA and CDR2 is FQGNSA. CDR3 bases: TGTGCCAGCAGCTTTACGACAGGCCACACCGGGGAGCTGTTTTTT. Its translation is CASSFTTGHTGELFF.